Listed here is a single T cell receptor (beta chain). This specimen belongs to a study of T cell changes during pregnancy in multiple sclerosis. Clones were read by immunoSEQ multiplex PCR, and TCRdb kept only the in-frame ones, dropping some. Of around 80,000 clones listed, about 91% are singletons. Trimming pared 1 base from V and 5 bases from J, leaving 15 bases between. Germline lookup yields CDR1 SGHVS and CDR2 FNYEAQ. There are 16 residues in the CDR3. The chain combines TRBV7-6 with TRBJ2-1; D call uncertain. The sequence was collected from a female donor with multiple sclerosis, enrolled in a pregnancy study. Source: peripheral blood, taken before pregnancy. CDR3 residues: CASSLVPAVWNNEQFF. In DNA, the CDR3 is TGTGCCAGCAGCTTAGTCCCGGCGGTGTGGAACAATGAGCAGTTCTTC.